This note documents a single T cell receptor (beta chain) sequence. Its antigen is unidentified. The data were obtained in a study of blood T cells in healthy people across ages. At the level of the study: Per every two T cells, about one barcoded beta molecule was captured by template switching.

General observations from the study: Roughly linearly, TCR beta diversity per million T cells fell as age increased.

The second PCR ran roughly 7 to 11 cycles with a sample-barcoded 5' primer and J-beta primers. TCRdb analysed the 5' RACE reads with MiXCR anew, one entry per CDR3 protein. The sample includes over 1.5 million distinct CDR3 sequences, around 50% of them seen just once. The sample providers were healthy Caucasian people from Russia, aged about 6 to 90. Germline V gene data show CDR1 as DFQATT and CDR2 as SNEGSKA (reference sequence). J lost 4 bases, V lost 3 bases, and 4 bases had no gene match. This CDR3 has 15 amino acids. The chain employs TRBV20-1 and TRBJ2-1; TRBD2 matches 12 bases. This receptor was identified in a woman in her forties in good health. The specimen sequenced was blood. This chain's CDR3 is CSARATSGGYNEQFF. The CDR3 DNA follows: TGCAGTGCTAGGGCGACTAGCGGGGGATACAATGAGCAGTTCTTC.